Presented here are 23 T cell receptor beta chains from one specimen sequenced in a study of blood T cell repertoires in COVID-19. Data came from immunoSEQ multiplex PCR; TCRdb stores just in-frame clones and leaves some out. The sample includes over 100,000 clones, about 79% of them seen just once. What was sequenced was peripheral blood. The receptors originated from an elderly woman with active or convalescent COVID-19.

The chain employs TRBV19 and TRBJ1-5; 11 bases are a match to TRBD1. The CDR3 length is 15 residues. CDR1 is LNHDA, CDR2 SQIVND, per germline (reference sequence). J lost 7 bases, V lost 4 bases, and 6 bases had no gene match. CDR3 region: CASSTGQGAGQPQHF. DNA for the CDR3: TGTGCCAGTAGTACCGGACAGGGGGCAGGGCAGCCCCAGCATTTT.

The chain recombines TRBV18 with TRBJ2-7; 7 positions agree with TRBD2. The CDR3 is 15 residues long. The germline V gene encodes CDR1 KGHSH and CDR2 LQKENI. V shed 5 bases, J shed 3 bases, and the junction held 10 bases outside the gene matches. The CDR3 sequence is CASSTGGGFYYEQYF. CDR3 nucleotides: TGTGCCAGCTCAACGGGGGGAGGCTTTTACTACGAGCAGTACTTC. The entire variable domain, with the rest obtained from reference TRBV18 and TRBJ2-7, is as follows: NAGVMQNPRHLVRRRGQEARLRCSPMKGHSHVYWYRQLPEEGLKFMVYLQKENIIDESGMPKERFSAEFPKEGPSILRIQQVVRGDSAAYFCASSTGGGFYYEQYFGPGTRLTVT.

Here the CDR3 DNA reads TGTGCCAGCAGCTTCTGGACAGGAGGGAAAGAGCCCCAGCATTTT. Amino acid sequence: CASSFWTGGKEPQHF. The chain combines TRBV5-6 with TRBJ1-5; 7 positions match TRBD1. J was trimmed by 8 bases and V by 2 bases; bases with no gene match: 10. CDR3 length: 15 residues. The germline V gene has CDR1 SGHDT and CDR2 YYEEEE.

The chain joins TRBV7-9 to TRBJ2-3; 11 bases are shared with TRBD2. The germline V gene has CDR1 SEHNR and CDR2 FQNEAQ (reference sequence). CDR3 length: 18 residues. V trimming: 5 bases; J trimming: 1 base; junction bases outside the gene matches: 11. The DNA of the CDR3 is TGTGCCAGCAGCCCAACTAGCGGGAGCCCCCTTGGCACAGATACGCAGTATTTT. Translation: CASSPTSGSPLGTDTQYF.

This clone was counted a few times. This chain joins TRBV5-1 and TRBJ1-4; 11 positions match TRBD1. CDR3 length: 16 residues. J was trimmed by 2 bases and V by 1 base; bases with no gene match: 1. Per the germline V gene, CDR1 is SGHRS and CDR2 is YFSETQ. Written as DNA, the CDR3 is TGCGCCAGCAGCTTGCGGGACAGGGGGACTAATGAAAAACTGTTTTTT. Translation gives CASSLRDRGTNEKLFF.

The chain carries TRBV7-8 and TRBJ2-2; 7 bases agree with TRBD2. Trimming cost V 5 bases and J 2 bases; bases outside gene matches: 8. Per germline, CDR1 SGHVS and CDR2 FQNEAQ. CDR3 size: 16 residues. The CDR3 spells CASSPPGLKNTGELFF. The CDR3 nucleotides are TGTGCCAGCAGCCCGCCGGGACTAAAAAACACCGGGGAGCTGTTTTTT.

Points on this clone: One junction end disagrees with the germline gene, perhaps due to a read error. The V gene is TRBV4-2, the J gene TRBJ2-1; D gene unclear. The CDR3 runs to 16 residues. Germline CDR1 and CDR2: LGHNA and YNFKEQ. As DNA, the CDR3 is TGTGCCAGCAGCCAAGATCGGTCCCCCCGCTACGATGAGCAGTTCTTC. Amino acids: CASSQDRSPRYDEQFF.

The rearrangement links TRBV25-1 to TRBJ2-1; 12 bases match TRBD2. Germline V gives CDR1 MGHDK, CDR2 SYGVNS. The V segment lost 5 bases and the J segment 5 bases; nucleotides outside the gene matches: 7. The CDR3 length is 16 residues. In DNA, the CDR3 is TGTGCCAGCAGTCCTCGGACTAGCGGGGAAGACAATGAGCAGTTCTTC. It specifies CASSPRTSGEDNEQFF.

The chain recombines TRBV7-9 with TRBJ1-5; D perhaps matches TRBD1 (5 bases). Germline lookup yields CDR1 SEHNR and CDR2 FQNEAQ (reference sequence). The CDR3 runs to 17 residues. Trimming removed 5 bases at V and 0 bases at J, with 17 bases between. CDR3 in amino acids: CASSDSHSTDSNQPQHF. Written as DNA, the CDR3 is TGTGCCAGCAGCGACTCCCACTCGACAGATAGCAATCAGCCCCAGCATTTT.

The chain uses TRBV4-2 and TRBJ1-2, with TRBD1 identical over 12 bases. With 4 bases clipped from V and 6 bases from J, the junction kept 6 bases outside the gene matches. The CDR3 is 15 amino acids. In germline, CDR1 is LGHNA, CDR2 YNFKEQ. CDR3 nucleotides: TGTGCCAGCAGCCGAACGGGACAGGGGGCGCATGGCTACACCTTC. Amino acids: CASSRTGQGAHGYTF.

This clone was seen once. Compared with germline, one end of the junction differs, possibly owing to a read error. The chain carries TRBV10-3 and TRBJ2-5; D may be TRBD1 (6 bases). The CDR3 is made up of 14 amino acids. Germline values: CDR1 ENHRY, CDR2 SYGVKD. CDR3 region: CAIRASDSQETQYF. CDR3 DNA: TGTGCAATCAGGGCTTCGGACAGCCAAGAGACCCAGTACTTC.

This chain uses TRBV5-1 with TRBJ2-5; TRBD2 aligns across 11 bases. The V gene end was trimmed by 4 bases and the J gene end by 3 bases; junction bases not matched to a gene: 5. In germline, CDR1 is SGHRS, CDR2 YFSETQ. The CDR3 has 15 amino acids. Here the CDR3 DNA reads TGCGCCAGCAGCAGGCTACTAGCGGGGGAAGAGACCCAGTACTTC. Translated, it gives CASSRLLAGEETQYF.

The rearrangement uses TRBV29-1 and TRBJ1-2; D is possibly TRBD1 (5 bases). V gave up 7 bases and J gave up 8 bases, with 20 bases separating them. Germline V lookup: CDR1 SQVTM, CDR2 ANQGSEA. There are 13 residues in the CDR3. For the CDR3, the DNA is TGCAGCGCCGTATCGGGGGATGGCACGGGCTACACCTTC. This sequence encodes CSAVSGDGTGYTF.

This clone was observed once. The V and J genes are TRBV2 and TRBJ1-6, with D unresolved. This CDR3 spans 15 amino acids. Germline V lookup: CDR1 SNHLY, CDR2 FYNNEI. Trimming stripped 2 bases from V and 6 bases from J, with 11 bases between. The CDR3 sequence: CASSEFVVLNSPLHF. CDR3 nucleotides: TGTGCCAGCAGTGAATTTGTAGTCCTTAATTCACCCCTCCACTTT.

The chain combines TRBV11-1 with TRBJ2-7; 8 bases match TRBD2. This CDR3 comprises 16 residues. V lost 4 bases to trimming and J lost 1 base; unmatched junction nucleotides: 9. Per the germline V gene, CDR1 is SGHAT and CDR2 is FQDESV (reference sequence). CDR3 in amino acids: CASSYASAGGSYEQYF. As DNA, the CDR3 is TGTGCCAGCAGCTACGCGAGCGCGGGAGGTTCCTACGAGCAGTACTTC.

This clone was observed once. The V call is TRBV24-1, the J call TRBJ1-2; 7 bases align to TRBD1. CDR3 length: 12 amino acids. The V gene end was trimmed by 10 bases and the J gene end by 5 bases; junction bases not matched to a gene: 6. Germline values: CDR1 KGHDR, CDR2 SFDVKD. This chain's CDR3 is CATSTGPYGYTF. CDR3 nucleotide sequence: TGTGCCACTTCGACAGGGCCTTATGGCTACACCTTC.

The V call is TRBV5-1, the J call TRBJ2-1; maybe TRBD2 (5 bases). With 0 bases removed from V and 0 bases from J, the gap between germline ends came to 10 bases. The germline V gene encodes CDR1 SGHRS and CDR2 YFSETQ. The length of the CDR3 is 16 residues. The CDR3 reads CASSLDSGSSYNEQFF. CDR3 in DNA: TGCGCCAGCAGCTTGGACAGCGGCAGCTCCTACAATGAGCAGTTCTTC.

The chain has TRBV18 and TRBJ1-3; D gene unclear. Per germline, CDR1 KGHSH and CDR2 LQKENI. Trimming took 2 bases from V and 0 from J, leaving 5 bases between them. The CDR3 has 14 amino acids. CDR3 sequence reads: CASSPKSSGNTIYF. CDR3 sequence (DNA): TGTGCCAGCTCACCAAAGAGCTCTGGAAACACCATATATTTT.

This rearrangement joins TRBV19 to TRBJ2-3, with a weak D call TRBD2 (5 bases). Germline V CDR1 and CDR2: LNHDA, SQIVND (reference sequence). The CDR3 has 16 residues. V dropped 1 base and J dropped 2 bases, with 13 bases sitting between them. The CDR3 loop reads CASSIGQRLVTDTQYF. The DNA for the CDR3 is TGTGCCAGTAGTATAGGTCAGCGGTTAGTCACAGATACGCAGTATTTT.

The chain has TRBV28 and TRBJ2-3, with 10 nucleotides matching TRBD2. This CDR3 has 14 amino acids. Unmatched junction bases numbered 3, after V lost 7 bases and J lost 2 bases. Germline CDR1 MDHEN, CDR2 SYDVKM. CDR3 amino acids: CASKAGGLTDTQYF. The CDR3 nucleotides read TGTGCCAGCAAAGCGGGAGGGCTCACAGATACGCAGTATTTT.

The gene calls are TRBV23-1 and TRBJ1-1; 7 positions agree with TRBD1. TRBV23-1 is recorded as an ORF, its role being uncertain. Trimming cost V 8 bases and J 4 bases; bases outside gene matches: 13. CDR3 length: 15 amino acids. CDR3 coding DNA: TGCGCCAGCCGAAGCTCACAGGGGTTTTGCACTGAAGCTTTCTTT. Protein sequence: CASRSSQGFCTEAFF.

CDR3: CASSVGTSGNTIYF. As DNA, the CDR3 is TGTGCCAGCAGTGTGGGGACTAGCGGAAACACCATATATTTT. The rearrangement joins TRBV2 to TRBJ1-3; TRBD1 might be the D (5 bases). Trimming left V 4 bases short and J 4 bases short, with 11 bases between. CDR1 SNHLY and CDR2 FYNNEI come from the germline V gene. This CDR3 contains 14 residues.

The V and J genes are TRBV7-9 and TRBJ2-2; D unresolved. CDR1 and CDR2 (germline): SEHNR, FQNEAQ (reference sequence). Trimming took off 2 bases at V and 0 bases at J, with 4 bases between the two ends. The length of the CDR3 is 14 residues. The CDR3 spells CASSLNSNTGELFF. DNA for the CDR3: TGTGCCAGCAGCTTAAACTCGAACACCGGGGAGCTGTTTTTT.